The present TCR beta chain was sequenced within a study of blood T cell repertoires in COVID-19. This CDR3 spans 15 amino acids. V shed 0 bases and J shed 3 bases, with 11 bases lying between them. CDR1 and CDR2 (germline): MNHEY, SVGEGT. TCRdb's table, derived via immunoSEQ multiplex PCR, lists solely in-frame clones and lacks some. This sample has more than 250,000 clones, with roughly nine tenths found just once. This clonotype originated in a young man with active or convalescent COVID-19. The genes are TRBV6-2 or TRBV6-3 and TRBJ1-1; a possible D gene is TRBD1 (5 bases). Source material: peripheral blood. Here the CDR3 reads CASSYSQRDYTEAFF. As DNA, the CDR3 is TGTGCCAGCAGTTACTCACAGAGGGACTACACTGAAGCTTTCTTT.